A few counts support the clone carrying this TCR beta chain. A second PCR, run for about 7 to 11 cycles, used a sample-barcoded 5' primer plus a J-beta primer mix. TCRdb independently ran MiXCR on the 5' RACE reads; one entry per CDR3 protein. The data hold some 1,500,000 distinct CDR3 sequences, with about 45% observed a single time. The data derive from a study of blood T cells in healthy people across ages. Study-wide context: In model experiments, template switching was able to capture about one barcoded beta molecule for every two T cells that were present.

The CDR3 length is 15 residues. The germline V and J ends were trimmed by 2 bases and 3 bases, with 17 bases remaining between them. Germline CDR1 reads DFQATT; CDR2 reads SNEGSKA (reference sequence). The genes are TRBV20-1 and TRBJ2-7; tentative D call: TRBD2 (6 bases). This receptor was taken from a young woman in good health. Sequenced: blood. The CDR3 sequence is CSARNYTGLSYEQYF. The CDR3 DNA sequence: TGCAGTGCTAGAAACTATACGGGACTCAGCTACGAGCAGTACTTC.